Presented here are 3 T cell receptor beta chains from one specimen sequenced in a study of T cell responses to AZD1222 COVID-19 vaccine. Profiling relied on immunoSEQ multiplex PCR, and the TCRdb table lists in-frame clones only, not all of them. The repertoire consists of about 140,000 clones, with 80% to 95% occurring once and the leading ten covering roughly 3.5%. The sample here was peripheral blood, taken 28 days after the second AZD1222 dose. These receptors all come from an adult who received the AZD1222 COVID-19 vaccine.

The gene calls are TRBV25-1 and TRBJ2-2, with 8 bases that match TRBD1. Trimming cost V 8 bases and J 12 bases; bases outside gene matches: 5. The CDR3 totals 11 residues. The germline CDR1 and CDR2 sequences are MGHDK and SYGVNS. This CDR3 reads CASFGQGQLFF. The CDR3 DNA sequence: TGTGCCAGCTTCGGACAGGGCCAGCTGTTTTTT.

The CDR3 here is CAIKASGQIFSYNEQFF. CDR3 bases: TGTGCCATCAAGGCTAGCGGCCAAATATTCTCCTACAATGAGCAGTTCTTC. This chain links TRBV10-3 with TRBJ2-1; 7 bases fit TRBD2. J was trimmed by 0 bases and V by 7 bases; bases with no gene match: 12. Germline-derived CDR1 and CDR2 are ENHRY and SYGVKD. The CDR3 spans 17 residues.

Concerning this clone itself: Other nucleotide sequences from this sample produce the same CDR3. The chain employs TRBV18 and TRBJ2-5, with D unresolved. V was pared by 0 bases and J by 1 base, with 3 bases between. The CDR3 totals 13 residues. Germline assignment: CDR1 KGHSH and CDR2 LQKENI. The CDR3 bases are TGTGCCAGCTCACCACCGGTCCAAGAGACCCAGTACTTC. Its protein product is CASSPPVQETQYF.